Detailed here is one T cell receptor (beta chain). Its antigen remains unidentified. It has no much larger one-base neighbor in the sample; base qualities were not kept. From the cysteine through the phenylalanine, the CDR3 covers 11 amino acids. The CDR3 DNA has 33 bases and is translated from base 1. Relative to germline, V is 6 bases shorter and J is 13 bases shorter, with 15 bases between their ends. The germline V gene (reference sequence) provides CDR1 MNHNY and CDR2 SVGAGI. The data are from a study of cytomegalovirus exposure and HLA in healthy donors (dated by TCRdb to about 2017). A note on the overall study: According to an earlier analysis of 450 to 650 of the donors, about 180 million T cells yielded 117 million unique TCR beta sequences and about 300 Gb of sequence data. About 300 gigabases of sequencing data and tens of millions of unique TCR sequences were included in an early release covering roughly 600 HLA-typed donors. Of the roughly 390 genotyped donors, about 80% fell in the genetic ancestry cluster associated with self-reported Caucasian donors. The aim of the study was to test whether cataloging public T cell receptors could identify signatures of past pathogen exposure. The study profiled the T cell repertoires of more than 500 subjects by immunosequencing and related them to cytomegalovirus serostatus. Besides the first cohort of roughly 660 subjects, a separate validation cohort made up of over 100 different subjects was used. To predict cytomegalovirus infection status, the study brought together high-throughput TCR immunosequencing, statistical association of individual TCRs with disease status, and machine learning. In a later analysis, previously published TCR beta repertoires from about 670 donors were re-analyzed and high-resolution HLA genotyping was added so that TCR occurrence patterns could be studied. Rather than drawing on any new phenotypic data, the later analysis identified candidate immune exposures from TCR beta sequences and the way those sequences occurred across donors. An earlier analysis of around 640 of the donors used high-throughput TCR beta sequencing to judge whether each TCR beta V gene segment behaved as functional or pseudogenic. Donor age, sex, ethnicity and CMV serostatus were compiled alongside the repertoire data. Genome-wide SNP genotypes for about 60% of the 666 donors were used in a later genetic analysis, which treated that subset as a discovery cohort. All discovery cohort repertoires had been generated on a single sequencing platform. Both class I and class II loci were covered by HLA typing, at four-digit resolution. Typing coverage varied by locus: about 620-630 donors for A, B, C, DRB1 and DQB1; more than 500 for DQA1; over 600 for DPA1; roughly 450 for DPB1. Roughly 5 DR-DQ haplotypes were handled as single units for association and clustering because linkage in the cohort was strong. Among about 390 genotyped donors of the cohort, an average of approximately 240,000 unique TCR beta nucleotide sequences were sequenced per donor, around 20% of them non-productive.

Findings and caveats that apply to the study as a whole: In a later analysis, some 17,000 TCR beta sequences were associated with specific HLA alleles at a false discovery rate of 0.05. An association between a missense DCLRE1C variant and V-gene and J-gene trimming of TCR beta chains was found in a later genetic analysis and replicated in an independent cohort. A further reported finding was that TCR beta sequences accurately predicted the HLA-A and HLA-B alleles for most subjects in the first cohort. According to the authors, the approach could potentially be generalized to other disease states and immunological phenotypes. In the study, 150 to 200 TCR beta chains were listed as associated with cytomegalovirus. Compared with the approximately 700-donor mean, donors in an Asian-associated ancestry cluster had fewer N-insertions in productive TCRs, according to a later genetic analysis. A later analysis found that most CMV-associated TCR beta chains appeared HLA-restricted, with HLA associations seemingly driven largely by CMV exposure. Because counts were too low, seventeen rarely observed V segments, including chromosome 9 orphons, were excluded from the earlier analysis of several hundred of the donors. Only TCR beta chains were sequenced in this cohort, and the absence of alpha or paired-chain data limited detectable features. When HLA alleles, especially DR and DQ, strongly co-occurred, attributing TCR associations to individual alleles was difficult. Correlated functional status among segregating V segments might reflect linkage disequilibrium, but an unknown experimental factor could not be ruled out. The classifier was reported to diagnose cytomegalovirus status with high specificity and sensitivity in both the original and validation cohorts. Because HLA typing was missing for some donors at each locus, association tests included only the typed subset. Across donors, most TCR sequences were observed very rarely, whereas some public TCRs were present in many individuals. A few of the identified cytomegalovirus-associated TCR beta chains were confirmed in vitro to be specific for cytomegalovirus antigens. CMV serostatus was the only immune exposure information available for the cohort. In an earlier analysis of over 550 of the donors, most TCR beta V segments were observed in productive rearrangements about 90% or about 30% of the time, broadly matching IMGT annotations. According to a later analysis, parvovirus B19, influenza, CMV and Epstein-Barr virus appeared linked to several top co-occurrence clusters. According to a later analysis, TCR association rates differed among HLA loci, with DRB1 alleles showing the most associated TCRs and HLA-C alleles showing the fewest. Some IMGT-functional V segments, including TRBV6-2 and TRBV6-3, could not be told apart with the 87-base-pair reads, so those segments were excluded. Sequencing depth was assumed to be roughly uniform across donors in the presence/absence analyses, though that assumption may not hold. A cluster of highly shared sequence variants was judged likely to represent a technical artifact of the sequencing pipeline. In a later analysis, HLA-associated TCR beta chains showed more clonal expansion and lower generation probabilities than non-associated chains that were equally common.

Library construction relied on the immunoSEQ multiplex PCR assay. For the multiplex PCR, a mixture combining 60 forward primers for TCR Vbeta segments and 13 reverse primers for TCR Jbeta segments was used. The CDR3 region of rearranged TCR beta genes was amplified from genomic DNA by a multiplex PCR assay. Amplified TCR beta libraries were sequenced as 87-base-pair reads on the Illumina HiSeq System. In the paper's pipeline: A later analysis tallied roughly 80 million unique TCR beta chains across the 650 to 750 repertoires, and around 12 million of those chains were shared by two or more donors. To remove PCR and sequencing errors, raw reads were error-corrected and collapsed into unique sequences using a nearest-neighbor algorithm that merged closely related sequences. To assign V, D and J gene segments, CDR3 sequences were aligned to IMGT reference sequences. For a sequence to be retained, at least a six-nucleotide match to both a V gene segment and a J gene segment was required. A rearrangement counted as productive if the CDR3 had no stop codons and remained in frame with V and J, and every other rearrangement counted as non-productive. Following IMGT convention, CDR3 was defined as the stretch from the second conserved V-encoded cysteine up to the conserved J-encoded phenylalanine. The earlier analysis of approximately 500 of the donors excluded sequences that lacked an unambiguous match to a single V gene segment. In an earlier analysis of approximately 590 of the donors, V segments were called functional above 56.7% productive rearrangements and were called segregating when the between-donor standard deviation exceeded 5%. A statistical classification framework was built for diagnosing cytomegalovirus status from the catalog of TCR beta chain sequences. In a later analysis, V and J genes were assigned by comparing TCR nucleotide sequences against IMGT/GENE-DB human TR gene sequences. Using the TCRdist pipeline, a later analysis assigned CDR3 sequences along with most-parsimonious VDJ recombination scenarios. In a later analysis, each TCR beta chain was defined by its CDR3 amino acid sequence together with its V-gene family, and reads without a unique V-gene family were excluded. As a way to deal with suspected cross-contamination and a sequencing artifact, a later analysis dropped 592 nucleotide sequences that were highly shared and had low generation probability. In a later analysis, a clonal expansion index was calculated for each public chain from normalized within-repertoire ranks of inferred template counts. A later analysis computed generation probabilities with a VDJ recombination model fitted to out-of-frame rearrangements, and checked the results against IGoR. In a later analysis, hypergeometric tests were used to score TCR-TCR, TCR-HLA and TCR-CMV co-occurrence, with a repertoire-size bias correction applied to TCR pairs. To estimate false discovery rates, a later analysis permuted the HLA or CMV assignments 20 times. In a later analysis, co-occurring TCRs were grouped with DBSCAN, and TCRdist sequence similarity was added when clustering was performed within HLA-allele-positive subsets. Repertoires with fewer than 30,000 or more than 120,000 public chains were left out of co-occurrence clustering, as were four to six repertoires with anomalous nucleotide sharing. The clones in this table, taken by TCRdb from immuneACCESS, are in-frame only. Not every clone is retained; where verified, under half of the shortfall comes from an unresolved V gene, and the cause of the rest is unknown. Clonal size and the V and J genes are those of that table, whereas D and trimming came from the DNA. For this sample there are about 130,000 clones; approximately 75% appear just once. Of the sample, 5.5% to 7% is held by the ten largest clones.

The cohort was made up of 666 healthy bone marrow donors. Cohort members were all nominally healthy when sampled, although unrecorded immune exposures were likely present. The donor was CMV seropositive and belonged to the group of 250 to 300 seropositive cohort members. A peripheral blood sample was provided by each donor, and peripheral blood mononuclear cells were used for TCR beta sequencing. Genomic DNA extraction from the blood cell samples was performed with the Qiagen DNeasy Blood Extraction Kit. The clonotype originates from a woman aged 40 to 55 in good health and CMV-seropositive. The chain joins TRBV6-6 to TRBJ1-1; the D gene is not confidently resolved. The sequencing input was PBMCs. The nucleotides read TGTGCCAGCAGCGAGGGTCCTGGGGATTTCTTT. The translation is CASSEGPGDFF.